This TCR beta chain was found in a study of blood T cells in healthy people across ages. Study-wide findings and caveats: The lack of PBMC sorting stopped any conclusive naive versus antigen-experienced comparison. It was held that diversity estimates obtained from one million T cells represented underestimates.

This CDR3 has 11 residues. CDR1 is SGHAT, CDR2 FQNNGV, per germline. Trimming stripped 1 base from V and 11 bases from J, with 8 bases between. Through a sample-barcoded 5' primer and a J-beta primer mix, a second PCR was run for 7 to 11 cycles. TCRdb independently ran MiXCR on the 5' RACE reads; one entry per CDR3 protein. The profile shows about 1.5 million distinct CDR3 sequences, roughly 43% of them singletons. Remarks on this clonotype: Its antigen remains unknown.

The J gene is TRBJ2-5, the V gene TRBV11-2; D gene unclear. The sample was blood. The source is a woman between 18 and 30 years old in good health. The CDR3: CASSLGRRQYF. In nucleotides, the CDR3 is TGTGCCAGCAGCTTAGGGAGAAGGCAGTACTTC.